Described below is a single T cell receptor beta chain sequence and its context. These data are taken from a study of cytomegalovirus exposure and HLA in healthy donors. 60 Vbeta and 13 Jbeta primers were used in PCR. The data were produced by immunoSEQ multiplex PCR, yet TCRdb's version contains in-frame clones alone and is incomplete. Of tens of thousands of clones listed, 78% are singletons. This CDR3 has 15 amino acids. The V gene end was trimmed by 2 bases and the J gene end by 3 bases; junction bases not matched to a gene: 4. Per germline, CDR1 SGHDT and CDR2 YYEEEE. The rearrangement links TRBV5-6 to TRBJ2-3; 9 bases are a match to TRBD2. The source is a woman between 40 and 50 years old in good health and CMV-seronegative. Input material: PBMCs. CDR3 residues: CASSFKREVTDTQYF. The CDR3 bases are TGTGCCAGCAGCTTTAAGCGGGAGGTTACAGATACGCAGTATTTT.